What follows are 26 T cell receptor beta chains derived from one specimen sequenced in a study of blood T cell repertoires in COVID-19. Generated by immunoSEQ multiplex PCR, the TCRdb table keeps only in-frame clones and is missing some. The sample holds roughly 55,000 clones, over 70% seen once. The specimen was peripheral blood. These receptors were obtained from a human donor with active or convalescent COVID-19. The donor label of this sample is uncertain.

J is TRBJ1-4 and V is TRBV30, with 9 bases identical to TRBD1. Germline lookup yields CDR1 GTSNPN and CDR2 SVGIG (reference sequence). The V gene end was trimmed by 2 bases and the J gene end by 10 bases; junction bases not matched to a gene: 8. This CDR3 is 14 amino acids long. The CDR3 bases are TGTGCCTGGAGTCGAGGGACAGGGCTACGAAAACTGTTTTTT. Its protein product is CAWSRGTGLRKLFF.

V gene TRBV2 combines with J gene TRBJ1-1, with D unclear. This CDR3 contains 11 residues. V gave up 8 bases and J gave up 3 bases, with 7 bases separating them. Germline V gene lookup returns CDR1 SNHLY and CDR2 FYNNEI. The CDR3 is CASLIYTEAFF. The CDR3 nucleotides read TGTGCCAGCCTAATCTACACTGAAGCTTTCTTT.

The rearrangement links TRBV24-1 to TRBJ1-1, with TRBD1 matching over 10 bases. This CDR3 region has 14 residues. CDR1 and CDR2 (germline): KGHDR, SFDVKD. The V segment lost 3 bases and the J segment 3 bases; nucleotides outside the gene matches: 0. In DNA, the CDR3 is TGTGCCACCAGTGATGGGACAGGGGACACTGAAGCTTTCTTT. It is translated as CATSDGTGDTEAFF.

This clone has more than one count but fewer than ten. CDR3 residues: CASSLDRIYGYTF. In DNA, the CDR3 is TGTGCCAGCAGTTTGGACAGGATCTATGGCTACACCTTC. The J gene is TRBJ1-2, the V gene TRBV12-3 or TRBV12-4; 7 positions agree with TRBD1. After removal of 3 bases from V and 4 bases from J, the junction contained 2 bases not matched to a gene. The CDR3 length is 13 residues.

The CDR3 here is CASGEGTFYGYTF. The CDR3 DNA sequence: TGTGCTAGTGGTGAAGGGACTTTCTATGGCTACACCTTC. This sequence joins TRBV12-5 and TRBJ1-2; D is perhaps TRBD1 (5 bases). The germline gives CDR1 LGHNT, CDR2 FRNRAP. V dropped 5 bases and J dropped 4 bases, with 11 bases sitting between them. The CDR3 extends over 13 amino acids.

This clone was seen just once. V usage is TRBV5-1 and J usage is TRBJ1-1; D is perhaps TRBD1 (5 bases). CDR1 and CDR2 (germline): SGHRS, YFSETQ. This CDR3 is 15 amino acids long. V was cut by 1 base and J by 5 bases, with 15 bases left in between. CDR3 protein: CASSLLDNLRTEAFF. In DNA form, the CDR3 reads TGCGCCAGCAGCTTGCTGGACAACCTGAGGACTGAAGCTTTCTTT.

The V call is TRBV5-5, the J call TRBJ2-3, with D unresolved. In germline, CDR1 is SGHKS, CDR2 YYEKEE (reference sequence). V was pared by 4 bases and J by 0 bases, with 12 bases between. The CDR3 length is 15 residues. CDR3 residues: CASSGGDFSTDTQYF. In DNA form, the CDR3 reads TGTGCCAGCAGCGGCGGAGATTTTAGCACAGATACGCAGTATTTT.

CDR3 protein: CASSSRGGQPPETQYF. In nucleotides, the CDR3 is TGTGCCAGCAGCTCCAGAGGGGGACAACCCCCAGAGACCCAGTACTTC. The chain employs TRBV7-6 and TRBJ2-5, with TRBD1 as a possible D gene (6 bases). Per the germline V gene, CDR1 is SGHVS and CDR2 is FNYEAQ. The CDR3 covers 16 residues. The V end lost 4 bases, the J end lost 4 bases, and 19 bases lay between the germline ends.

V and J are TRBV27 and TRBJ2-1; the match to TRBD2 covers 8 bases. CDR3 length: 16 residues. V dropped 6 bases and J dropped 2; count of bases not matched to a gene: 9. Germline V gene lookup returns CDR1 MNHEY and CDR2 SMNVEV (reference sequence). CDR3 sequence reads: CASREFSGITYNEQFF. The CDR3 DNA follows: TGTGCCAGCAGAGAATTTAGCGGGATTACCTACAATGAGCAGTTCTTC.

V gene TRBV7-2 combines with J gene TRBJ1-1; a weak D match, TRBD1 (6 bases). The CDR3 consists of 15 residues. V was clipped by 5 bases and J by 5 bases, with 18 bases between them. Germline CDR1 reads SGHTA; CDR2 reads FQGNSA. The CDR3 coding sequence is TGTGCCAGCAGCGCACGGGGGGGGCGAGATACTGAAGCTTTCTTT. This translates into CASSARGGRDTEAFF.

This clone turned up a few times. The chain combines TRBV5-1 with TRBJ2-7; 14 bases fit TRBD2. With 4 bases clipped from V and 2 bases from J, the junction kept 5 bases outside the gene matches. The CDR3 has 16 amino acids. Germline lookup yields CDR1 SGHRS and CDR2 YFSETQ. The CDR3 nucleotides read TGCGCCAGCAGCCCCGGGACTAGCGGGGGCCCCTACGAGCAGTACTTC. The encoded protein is CASSPGTSGGPYEQYF.

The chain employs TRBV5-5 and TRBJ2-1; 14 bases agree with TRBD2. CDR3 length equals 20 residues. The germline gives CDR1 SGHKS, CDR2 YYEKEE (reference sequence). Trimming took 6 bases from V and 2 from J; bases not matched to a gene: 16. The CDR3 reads CASTAGVGTSGSTTYNEQFF. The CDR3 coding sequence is TGTGCCAGCACCGCCGGGGTAGGGACTAGCGGGAGTACCACCTACAATGAGCAGTTCTTC.

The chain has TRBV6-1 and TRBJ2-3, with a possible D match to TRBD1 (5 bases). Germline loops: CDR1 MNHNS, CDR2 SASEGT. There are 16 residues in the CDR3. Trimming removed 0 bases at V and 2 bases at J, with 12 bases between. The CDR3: CASSEASRVDTDTQYF. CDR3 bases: TGTGCCAGCAGTGAAGCCTCCAGGGTAGACACAGATACGCAGTATTTT.

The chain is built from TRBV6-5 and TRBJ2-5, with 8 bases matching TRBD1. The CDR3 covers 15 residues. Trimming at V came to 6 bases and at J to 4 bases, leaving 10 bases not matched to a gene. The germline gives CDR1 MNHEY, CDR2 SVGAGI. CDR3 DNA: TGTGCCAGCAGCCGGAAGACAGGGGCTCGAGAGACCCAGTACTTC. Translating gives CASSRKTGARETQYF.

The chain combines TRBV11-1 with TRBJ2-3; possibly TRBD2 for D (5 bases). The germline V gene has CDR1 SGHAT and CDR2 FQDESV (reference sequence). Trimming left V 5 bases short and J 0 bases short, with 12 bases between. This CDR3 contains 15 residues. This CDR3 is CASSPRTLSTDTQYF. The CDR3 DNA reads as TGTGCCAGCAGCCCCCGGACTCTAAGCACAGATACGCAGTATTTT.

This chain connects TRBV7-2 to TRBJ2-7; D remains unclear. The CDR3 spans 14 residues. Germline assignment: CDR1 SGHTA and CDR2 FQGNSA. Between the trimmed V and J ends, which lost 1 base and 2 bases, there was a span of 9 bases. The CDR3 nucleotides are TGTGCCAGCAGCTTAGAATACAGTACCTACGAGCAGTACTTC. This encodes CASSLEYSTYEQYF.

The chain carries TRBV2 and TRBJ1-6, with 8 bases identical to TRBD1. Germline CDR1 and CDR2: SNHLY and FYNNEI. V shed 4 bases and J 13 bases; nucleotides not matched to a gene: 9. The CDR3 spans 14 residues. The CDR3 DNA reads TGTGCCAGCAGTGGGGAGGGACAGGCCTTGCCCCTCCACTTT. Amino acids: CASSGEGQALPLHF.

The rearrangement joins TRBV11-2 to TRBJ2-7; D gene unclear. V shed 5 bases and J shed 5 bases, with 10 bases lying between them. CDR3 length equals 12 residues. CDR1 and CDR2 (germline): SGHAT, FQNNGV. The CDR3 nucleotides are TGTGCCAGCAGCAACCGGCTAGACGAGCAGTACTTC. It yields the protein CASSNRLDEQYF.

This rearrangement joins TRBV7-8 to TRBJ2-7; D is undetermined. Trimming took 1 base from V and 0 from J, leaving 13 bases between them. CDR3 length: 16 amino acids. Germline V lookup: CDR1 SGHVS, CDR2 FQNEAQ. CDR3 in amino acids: CASSLEVGRLSYEQYF. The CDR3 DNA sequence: TGTGCCAGCAGCTTAGAGGTCGGAAGACTCTCCTACGAGCAGTACTTC.

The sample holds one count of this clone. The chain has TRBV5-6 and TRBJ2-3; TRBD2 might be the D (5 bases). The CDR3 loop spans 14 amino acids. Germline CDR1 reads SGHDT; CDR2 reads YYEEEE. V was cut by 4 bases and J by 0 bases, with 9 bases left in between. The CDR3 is CASSEGSSTDTQYF. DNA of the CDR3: TGTGCCAGCAGCGAGGGTTCTAGCACAGATACGCAGTATTTT.

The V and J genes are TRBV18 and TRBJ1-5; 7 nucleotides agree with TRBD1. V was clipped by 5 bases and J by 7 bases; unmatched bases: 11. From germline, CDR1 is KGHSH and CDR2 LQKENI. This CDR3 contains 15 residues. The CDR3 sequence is CASSVQGLGSQPQHF. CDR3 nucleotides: TGTGCCAGCTCAGTACAGGGGCTAGGTTCGCAGCCCCAGCATTTT.

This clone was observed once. The CDR3 DNA reads TGTGCCAGCAGCTTGGAGCGTGAAAAACTGTTTTTT. This gives the protein CASSLEREKLFF. V gene TRBV5-4 combines with J gene TRBJ1-4; D is unresolved. The CDR3 is made up of 12 amino acids. V lost 0 bases, J lost 7 bases, and 4 bases lay in between. CDR1 is SGHNT, CDR2 YYREEE, per germline (reference sequence).

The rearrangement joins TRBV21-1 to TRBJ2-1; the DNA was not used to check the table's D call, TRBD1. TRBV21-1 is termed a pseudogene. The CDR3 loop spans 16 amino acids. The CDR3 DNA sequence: TGTGCCAGCAGCGGGGGTTATTCGGGGACACAAAATGAGCAGTTCTTC. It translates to CASSGGYSGTQNEQFF.

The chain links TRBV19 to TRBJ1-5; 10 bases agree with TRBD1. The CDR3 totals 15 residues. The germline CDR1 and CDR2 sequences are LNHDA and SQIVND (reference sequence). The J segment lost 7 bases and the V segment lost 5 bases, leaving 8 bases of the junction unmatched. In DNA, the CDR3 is TGTGCCAGTAGTGAGACAGGGGGCAATAGGCAGCCCCAGCATTTT. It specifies CASSETGGNRQPQHF. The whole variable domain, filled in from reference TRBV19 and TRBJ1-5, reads DGGITQSPKYLFRKEGQNVTLSCEQNLNHDAMYWYRQDPGQGLRLIYYSQIVNDFQKGDIAEGYSVSREKKESFPLTVTSAQKNPTAFYLCASSETGGNRQPQHFGDGTRLSIL.

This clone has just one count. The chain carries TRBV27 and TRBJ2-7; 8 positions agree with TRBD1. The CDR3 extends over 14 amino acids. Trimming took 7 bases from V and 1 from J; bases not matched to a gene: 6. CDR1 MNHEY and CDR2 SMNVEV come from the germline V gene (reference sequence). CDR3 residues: CASIRTGNSYEQYF. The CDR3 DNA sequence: TGTGCCAGCATCCGGACAGGGAATTCCTACGAGCAGTACTTC.

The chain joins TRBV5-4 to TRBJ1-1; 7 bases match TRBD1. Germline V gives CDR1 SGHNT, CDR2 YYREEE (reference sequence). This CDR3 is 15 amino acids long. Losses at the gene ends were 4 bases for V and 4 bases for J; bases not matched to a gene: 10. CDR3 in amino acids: CASSLSQGSVTEAFF. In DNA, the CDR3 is TGTGCCAGCAGCCTGTCACAGGGGTCCGTCACTGAAGCTTTCTTT.